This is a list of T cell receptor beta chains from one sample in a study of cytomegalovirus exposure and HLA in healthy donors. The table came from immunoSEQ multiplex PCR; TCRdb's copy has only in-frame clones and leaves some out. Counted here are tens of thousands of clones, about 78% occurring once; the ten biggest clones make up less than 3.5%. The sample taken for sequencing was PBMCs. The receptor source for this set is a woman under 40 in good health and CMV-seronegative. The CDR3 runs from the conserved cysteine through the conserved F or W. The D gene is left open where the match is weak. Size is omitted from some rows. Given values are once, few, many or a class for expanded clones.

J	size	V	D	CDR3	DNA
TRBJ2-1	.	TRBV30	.	CAWTPGTNEQFF	TGTGCCTGGACCCCCGGGACAAATGAGCAGTTCTTC
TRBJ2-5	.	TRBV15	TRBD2	CATSRDPGGETQYF	TGTGCCACCAGCAGAGATCCGGGAGGAGAGACCCAGTACTTC
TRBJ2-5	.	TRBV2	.	CASSYRILQETQYF	TGTGCCAGCAGTTACAGGATACTCCAAGAGACCCAGTACTTC
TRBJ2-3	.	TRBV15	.	CATSGLLDTQYF	TGTGCCACCAGCGGCCTCCTAGATACGCAGTATTTT
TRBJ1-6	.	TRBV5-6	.	CASSLNHSPLHF	TGTGCCAGCAGCCTAAATCATTCACCCCTCCACTTT
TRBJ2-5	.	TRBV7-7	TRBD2	CASSLSGTSGIETQYF	TGTGCCAGCAGCTTATCCGGGACTAGCGGTATAGAGACCCAGTACTTC
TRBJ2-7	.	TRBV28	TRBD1	CASSGAQGASHEQYF	TGTGCCAGCAGCGGTGCGCAGGGGGCGTCCCACGAGCAGTACTTC
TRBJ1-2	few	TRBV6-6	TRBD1	CASSSDRASYGYTF	TGTGCCAGCAGTTCCGACAGGGCCTCCTATGGCTACACCTTC
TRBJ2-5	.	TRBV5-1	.	CASSFMGTSQETQYF	TGCGCCAGCAGCTTTATGGGGACTTCACAAGAGACCCAGTACTTC
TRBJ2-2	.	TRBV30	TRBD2	CAWGRGLGSAGELFF	TGTGCCTGGGGTCGAGGACTAGGGTCGGCCGGGGAGCTGTTTTTT
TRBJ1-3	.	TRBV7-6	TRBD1	CASSWDRGVGNTIYF	TGTGCCAGCAGCTGGGACAGAGGGGTTGGAAACACCATATATTTT
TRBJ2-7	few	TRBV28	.	CASTLRVSKRYEQYF	TGTGCCAGCACCCTCCGGGTTAGTAAGCGCTACGAGCAGTACTTC
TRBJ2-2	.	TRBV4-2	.	CASSQDLEVLGTGELFF	TGTGCCAGCAGCCAAGATCTCGAGGTGTTGGGCACCGGGGAGCTGTTTTTT
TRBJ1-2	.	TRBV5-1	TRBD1	CASSPWTGTGRDGYTF	TGCGCCAGCAGCCCCTGGACAGGGACCGGGCGAGATGGCTACACCTTC
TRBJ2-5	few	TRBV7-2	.	CASSSEQGTQYF	TGTGCCAGCAGTTCCGAACAGGGAACCCAGTACTTC
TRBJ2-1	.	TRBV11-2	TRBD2	CASSLAWGLVAEQFF	TGTGCCAGCAGCTTAGCCTGGGGACTAGTCGCTGAGCAGTTCTTC
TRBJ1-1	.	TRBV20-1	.	CSANRELKAFF	TGCAGTGCTAACCGGGAGCTTAAAGCTTTCTTT
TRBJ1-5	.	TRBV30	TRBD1	CAWSGANRGQPQHF	TGTGCCTGGAGTGGCGCTAACAGGGGGCAGCCCCAGCATTTT
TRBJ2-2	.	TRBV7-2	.	CASSFTGSTGELFF	TGTGCCAGCAGCTTCACAGGGTCCACCGGGGAGCTGTTTTTT
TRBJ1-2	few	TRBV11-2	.	CASSFNRINYGYTF	TGTGCCAGCAGCTTTAACAGGATCAACTATGGCTACACCTTC
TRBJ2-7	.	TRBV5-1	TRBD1	CASSLSGTAPYEQYF	TGCGCCAGCAGCTTGTCGGGGACAGCCCCCTACGAGCAGTACTTC
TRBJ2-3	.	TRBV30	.	CAWSGALLDTQYF	TGTGCCTGGAGTGGAGCCCTCTTAGATACGCAGTATTTT
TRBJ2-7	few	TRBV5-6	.	CASSVGRVYEQYF	TGTGCCAGCAGCGTAGGCAGGGTGTACGAGCAGTACTTC
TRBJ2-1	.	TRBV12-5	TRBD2	CASGQGLGGKGEQFF	TGTGCTAGTGGTCAAGGACTAGGCGGTAAAGGTGAGCAGTTCTTC
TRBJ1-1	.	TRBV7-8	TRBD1	CASSFWDSGAFF	TGTGCCAGCAGCTTTTGGGACAGTGGTGCTTTCTTT
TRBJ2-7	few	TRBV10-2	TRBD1	CASSEPGQGNYEQYF	TGCGCCAGCAGTGAGCCGGGACAGGGCAACTACGAGCAGTACTTC
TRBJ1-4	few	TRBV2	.	CASSEGGEKLFF	TGTGCCAGCAGTGAAGGAGGGGAAAAACTGTTTTTT
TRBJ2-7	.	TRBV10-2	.	CASSYDSYEQYF	TGCGCCAGCAGTTACGACAGCTACGAGCAGTACTTC
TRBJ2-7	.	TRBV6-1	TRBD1	CASSEEDRAKQYF	TGTGCCAGCAGTGAGGAGGACAGGGCGAAGCAGTACTTC
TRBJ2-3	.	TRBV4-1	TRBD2	CASSHPLRAGGPGSSTDTQYF	TGCGCCAGCAGCCACCCCCTAAGGGCGGGGGGACCGGGGAGTAGCACAGATACGCAGTATTTT
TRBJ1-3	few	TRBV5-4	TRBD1	CASSSGTGSGNTIYF	TGTGCCAGCAGCTCCGGGACAGGCTCTGGAAACACCATATATTTT
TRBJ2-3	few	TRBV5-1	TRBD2	CASTSGRARTDTQYF	TGCGCCAGCACTAGCGGGAGGGCTCGTACAGATACGCAGTATTTT
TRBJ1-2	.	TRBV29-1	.	CSGIQGNYGYTF	TGCAGCGGGATCCAGGGAAACTATGGCTACACCTTC
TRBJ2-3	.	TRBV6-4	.	CASSLVASTDTQYF	TGTGCCAGCAGTCTCGTGGCTAGCACAGATACGCAGTATTTT
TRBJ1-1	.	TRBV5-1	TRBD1	CASSGGTGEANTEAFF	TGCGCCAGCAGCGGAGGGACAGGGGAAGCGAACACTGAAGCTTTCTTT
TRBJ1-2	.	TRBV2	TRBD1	CASSVGQGYGYTF	TGTGCCAGCAGCGTGGGACAGGGATACGGCTACACCTTC
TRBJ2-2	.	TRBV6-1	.	CTRRGHAPGAGELFF	TGTACCCGACGGGGACACGCACCTGGGGCCGGGGAGCTGTTTTTT
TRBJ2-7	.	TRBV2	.	CASRQGSLAYEQYF	TGTGCCAGCAGACAGGGATCCTTAGCCTACGAGCAGTACTTC
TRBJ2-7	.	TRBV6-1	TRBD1	CASSEGQVYEQYF	TGTGCCAGCAGCGAAGGACAGGTCTACGAGCAGTACTTC
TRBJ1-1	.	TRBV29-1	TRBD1	CSVIPHRGGSEAFF	TGCAGCGTCATACCCCACAGGGGGGGTTCGGAAGCTTTCTTT